Below, 22 T cell receptor beta chains from the same sample are listed, as sequenced in a study of blood T cells in healthy people across ages. The use of a sample-barcoded 5' primer and a J-beta primer mix characterized a second PCR of about 7 to 12 cycles. MiXCR, applied by TCRdb to the 5' RACE reads, yields one record per CDR3 protein. Of over a million distinct CDR3 sequences listed, around 45% are singletons. The sequencing sample was made of blood. These receptors all stem from an older woman in good health.

The V and J genes are TRBV11-2 and TRBJ2-6; the D is unclear. Germline-derived CDR1 and CDR2 are SGHAT and FQNNGV. V lost 1 base and J 2 bases, leaving 21 bases between the germline ends. The CDR3 is 20 residues long. The CDR3 nucleotides read TGTGCCAGCAGCTTAGGTCTCGGACGGAGCAAAAGCCCTGGGGCCAACGTCCTGACTTTC. This encodes CASSLGLGRSKSPGANVLTF.

This clonotype has a handful of counts. The genes are TRBV7-3 and TRBJ2-3, with 9 bases aligning to TRBD2. There are 15 residues in the CDR3. V was clipped by 5 bases and J by 1 base; unmatched bases: 4. CDR1 and CDR2 (germline): SGHTA, FQGTGA. The DNA of the CDR3 is TGTGCCAGCAGCACGGCTAGCGGGGGCACAGATACGCAGTATTTT. Translation: CASSTASGGTDTQYF.

This clonotype was seen a few times. V and J are TRBV29-1 and TRBJ2-7; tentatively, D is TRBD1 (6 bases). The CDR3 has 15 residues. The germline CDR1 and CDR2 sequences are SQVTM and ANQGSEA. V was cut by 1 base and J by 2 bases, with 15 bases left in between. This CDR3 reads CSVEALSGATYEQYF. As DNA, the CDR3 is TGCAGCGTTGAAGCGCTGTCAGGGGCTACCTACGAGCAGTACTTC.

The chain is built from TRBV13 and TRBJ2-3; 9 bases are a match to TRBD2. Germline CDR1 and CDR2: PRHDT and FYEKMQ (reference sequence). Germline trimming cut 3 bases from V and 0 bases from J; bases unmatched to any gene: 7. This CDR3 contains 17 residues. DNA for the CDR3: TGTGCCAGCAGCTTCCGCGGGAGGGCTAGAAGCACAGATACGCAGTATTTT. It translates to CASSFRGRARSTDTQYF.

The J gene is TRBJ2-3, the V gene TRBV3-1; 9 bases are shared with TRBD2. CDR1 is LGHDT and CDR2 is YNNKEL in the germline V gene (reference sequence). Germline trimming cut 1 base from V and 7 bases from J; bases unmatched to any gene: 6. The CDR3 covers 15 residues. CDR3 in DNA: TGTGCCAGCAGCCAAGCGCGGGAGGGTTCTTATACGCAGTATTTT. This encodes CASSQAREGSYTQYF.

Here the CDR3 reads CASSAAGGASKNIQYF. The DNA for the CDR3 is TGTGCCAGCAGTGCCGCGGGGGGGGCGTCCAAAAACATTCAGTACTTC. V and J are TRBV3-1 and TRBJ2-4, with 9 bases identical to TRBD2. Germline CDR1 LGHDT, CDR2 YNNKEL (reference sequence). The CDR3 runs to 16 residues. V was clipped by 6 bases and J by 2 bases; unmatched bases: 8.

There are a few counts of this clonotype. The gene calls are TRBV6-2 or TRBV6-3 and TRBJ2-1; 7 nucleotides line up with TRBD2. V lost 2 bases, J lost 1 base, and 8 bases stayed unmatched. This CDR3 is built from 17 residues. Germline V gene sequence: CDR1 MNHEY, CDR2 SVGEGT. The CDR3 sequence: CASSYGGDGLSYNEQFF. The CDR3 bases are TGTGCCAGCAGTTACGGGGGGGACGGGCTTTCCTACAATGAGCAGTTCTTC.

V gene TRBV12-3 or TRBV12-4 combines with J gene TRBJ2-4; no clear D. This CDR3 is 16 amino acids long. Trimming took off 8 bases at V and 0 bases at J, with 17 bases between the two ends. In DNA, the CDR3 is TGTGCCAGCGGACCACAGAACTCCTTAGCCAAAAACATTCAGTACTTC. Residues: CASGPQNSLAKNIQYF.

The CDR3 sequence: CASSQEGPGYTF. CDR3 coding DNA: TGTGCCAGCAGCCAAGAGGGGCCTGGCTACACCTTC. The chain couples TRBV3-1 to TRBJ1-2, with D possibly matching TRBD1 (5 bases). The germline CDR1 and CDR2 sequences are LGHDT and YNNKEL (reference sequence). The V end lost 0 bases, the J end lost 7 bases, and 6 bases lay between the germline ends. The CDR3 spans 12 residues.

The rearrangement links TRBV12-3 or TRBV12-4 to TRBJ2-5; TRBD1 or TRBD2 may be the D gene (5 bases each). TRBJ2-7 matches the DNA end more closely, so the J call is doubtful. The CDR3 is 16 amino acids. The CDR3 nucleotides read TGTGCCAGCAGTTTATATACCCTTGGTAGGGGACACGAGCAGTACTTC. This codes for CASSLYTLGRGHEQYF.

A single count supports this clonotype. The chain employs TRBV15 and TRBJ2-5, with D tentatively TRBD1 (6 bases). V lost 5 bases and J 4 bases, leaving 23 bases between the germline ends. The CDR3 has 17 amino acids. Germline CDR1 and CDR2: LNHNV and YYDKDF (reference sequence). CDR3 nucleotide sequence: TGTGCCACCAGCTCCCAATTGAGCGCAGGGGATGGAGAGACCCAGTACTTC. It yields the protein CATSSQLSAGDGETQYF.

The chain recombines TRBV5-1 with TRBJ2-1; 9 bases align to TRBD2. Per germline, CDR1 SGHRS and CDR2 YFSETQ. The J segment lost 8 bases and the V segment lost 3 bases, leaving 9 bases of the junction unmatched. CDR3 size: 15 residues. CDR3 sequence: CASSSGTSRVDEQFF. The CDR3 coding sequence is TGCGCCAGCAGCTCCGGGACTAGCAGGGTCGATGAGCAGTTCTTC.

V usage is TRBV20-1 and J usage is TRBJ2-5; no reliable D call. The V gene's germline CDR1 is DFQATT and CDR2 SNEGSKA (reference sequence). V dropped 0 bases and J dropped 3 bases, with 14 bases sitting between them. The CDR3 covers 15 residues. The CDR3 DNA reads TGCAGTGCTAGAGATATCCTAAGAACCGAAGAGACCCAGTACTTC. Protein sequence: CSARDILRTEETQYF.

This clonotype was recorded a few times. V and J are TRBV6-5 and TRBJ2-1; D perhaps matches TRBD1 (6 bases). V was shortened by 2 bases and J by 4 bases, with 12 bases between the two germline ends. The CDR3 loop spans 15 amino acids. Germline assignment: CDR1 MNHEY and CDR2 SVGAGI. Here the CDR3 DNA reads TGTGCCAGCAGTTACCCTAGGCAGGGGTACAATGAGCAGTTCTTC. This encodes CASSYPRQGYNEQFF.

This clonotype was counted many times. The genes are TRBV12-3 or TRBV12-4 and TRBJ2-5; 7 bases map to TRBD2. The V gene end was trimmed by 6 bases and the J gene end by 5 bases; junction bases not matched to a gene: 3. The length of the CDR3 is 12 residues. CDR3 sequence reads: CASSRAGETQYF. The CDR3 region has the DNA TGTGCCAGCAGCCGAGCGGGGGAGACCCAGTACTTC.

J is TRBJ2-3 and V is TRBV27, with no clear D. The V gene's germline CDR1 is MNHEY and CDR2 SMNVEV (reference sequence). V was shortened by 6 bases and J by 10 bases, with 26 bases between the two germline ends. The CDR3 extends over 16 amino acids. CDR3 sequence: CASSPQITLFTMPQYF. The CDR3 nucleotides are TGTGCCAGCAGCCCGCAGATTACCCTATTCACGATGCCGCAGTATTTT.

The chain employs TRBV24-1 and TRBJ2-1; TRBD2 matches 10 bases. This CDR3 region has 16 residues. Germline trimming cut 4 bases from V and 4 bases from J; bases unmatched to any gene: 6. Germline V lookup: CDR1 KGHDR, CDR2 SFDVKD. The CDR3 DNA reads TGTGCCACCAGTGACACCGGACTAGCGGAGTACAATGAGCAGTTCTTC. Its protein is CATSDTGLAEYNEQFF.

The rearrangement joins TRBV14 to TRBJ2-5; possibly TRBD2 for D (5 bases). CDR1 SGHDN and CDR2 FVKESK come from the germline V gene. CDR3 length equals 15 residues. Trimming cost V 1 base and J 3 bases, with 12 bases left between them. The CDR3 here is CASSQGQREKETQYF. The CDR3 coding sequence is TGTGCCAGCAGCCAAGGTCAACGGGAAAAAGAGACCCAGTACTTC. Variable domain in full (rest from reference TRBV14 and TRBJ2-5): EAGVTQFPSHSVIEKGQTVTLRCDPISGHDNLYWYRRVMGKEIKFLLHFVKESKQDESGMPNNRFLAERTGGTYSTLKVQPAELEDSGVYFCASSQGQREKETQYFGPGTRLLVL.

The chain employs TRBV5-1 and TRBJ2-7; D might be TRBD2 (5 bases). Germline CDR1 is SGHRS and CDR2 is YFSETQ. This CDR3 is built from 14 residues. V lost 0 bases, J lost 5 bases, and 12 bases lay in between. CDR3 sequence: CASSLAGERHEQYF. The CDR3, as DNA: TGCGCCAGCAGCTTGGCCGGGGAGAGACACGAGCAGTACTTC.

The rearrangement links TRBV20-1 to TRBJ2-5; D gene ambiguous. The CDR3 totals 13 residues. Germline lookup yields CDR1 DFQATT and CDR2 SNEGSKA (reference sequence). Trimming took off 4 bases at V and 11 bases at J, with 20 bases between the two ends. The CDR3 sequence is CSAKDTQNNEQYF. CDR3 in DNA: TGCAGTGCTAAAGACACCCAAAACAATGAGCAGTACTTC.

The chain has TRBV10-3 and TRBJ2-5; 10 bases match TRBD2. This CDR3 region has 16 residues. Germline assignment: CDR1 ENHRY and CDR2 SYGVKD. V was clipped by 3 bases and J by 5 bases; unmatched bases: 9. This chain's CDR3 is CAISDSTSGMSETQYF. The CDR3 DNA reads TGTGCCATCAGTGACTCTACTAGCGGGATGAGCGAGACCCAGTACTTC.

This clonotype was recorded a few times. V and J are TRBV6-2 or TRBV6-3 and TRBJ1-5, with TRBD1 matching over 7 bases. Unmatched junction bases numbered 7, after V lost 6 bases and J lost 2 bases. Per the germline V gene, CDR1 is MNHEY and CDR2 is SVGEGT. CDR3 length equals 15 residues. The CDR3 spells CASRNTGVGNQPQHF. In nucleotides, the CDR3 is TGTGCCAGCAGAAACACAGGGGTGGGCAATCAGCCCCAGCATTTT.